The 24 T cell receptor beta chains below come from one sample, sequenced in a study of blood T cells in healthy people across ages. The authors ran a second PCR of 7 to 11 cycles using a sample-barcoded 5' primer and a J-beta primer mix. MiXCR, applied by TCRdb to the 5' RACE reads, yields one record per CDR3 protein. The sample has about a million distinct CDR3 sequences, around 46% seen once. Sequenced sample: blood. Receptors were obtained from a man in his thirties or forties in good health.

The rearrangement uses TRBV9 and TRBJ1-1, with no clear D. With 1 base removed from V and 1 base from J, the gap between germline ends came to 14 bases. Germline assignment: CDR1 SGDLS and CDR2 YYNGEE. This CDR3 comprises 16 residues. The CDR3, as DNA: TGTGCCAGCAGCGTATTGAGGGCAGGCGAGAACACTGAAGCTTTCTTT. Translated, it gives CASSVLRAGENTEAFF.

This clonotype has a handful of counts. This chain links TRBV7-6 with TRBJ2-1; 9 bases map to TRBD1. The CDR3 totals 15 residues. V shed 1 base, J shed 6 bases, and the junction held 4 bases outside the gene matches. Looked up from germline, CDR1 is SGHVS and CDR2 is FNYEAQ. The CDR3 DNA follows: TGTGCCAGCAGCTTAGTGGGACAGGGCGTCAATGAGCAGTTCTTC. Translated, it gives CASSLVGQGVNEQFF. Supplemented by reference TRBV7-6 and TRBJ2-1, the full variable domain reads GAGVSQSPRYKVTKRGQDVALRCDPISGHVSLYWYRQALGQGPEFLTYFNYEAQQDKSGLPNDRFSAERPEGSISTLTIQRTEQRDSAMYRCASSLVGQGVNEQFFGPGTRLTVL.

About this clonotype itself: This may be a read error, as it is one base from a much larger clone. The chain recombines TRBV20-1 with TRBJ2-7, with D maybe TRBD1 (6 bases). The V end lost 5 bases, the J end lost 2 bases, and 7 bases lay between the germline ends. Germline V lookup: CDR1 DFQATT, CDR2 SNEGSKA (reference sequence). The CDR3 has 11 residues. The CDR3 nucleotides read TGCAGTGCTTGGGACACCTACGAGCAGTACTTC. This encodes CSAWDTYEQYF.

This clonotype was detected a few times. The chain couples TRBV4-3 to TRBJ2-5; 8 nucleotides align to TRBD1. Looked up from germline, CDR1 is LGHNA and CDR2 is YSLEER. The ends lost 1 base at V and 11 bases at J; junction bases unmatched: 6. CDR3 length: 13 amino acids. The DNA of the CDR3 is TGCGCCAGCAGCCAAGTGGCACAGGGGGAGCAGTACTTC. Translating gives CASSQVAQGEQYF.

The genes are TRBV3-1 and TRBJ2-2, with no clear D. From germline, CDR1 is LGHDT and CDR2 YNNKEL (reference sequence). The CDR3 contains 15 residues. V was shortened by 0 bases and J by 7 bases, with 12 bases between the two germline ends. CDR3 in DNA: TGTGCCAGCAGCCAAGAAAGAATGGGGTTCGGGGAGCTGTTTTTT. Translation: CASSQERMGFGELFF.

This clonotype was counted between two and nine times. The CDR3: CASSAPHRDKGQFF. As DNA, the CDR3 is TGTGCCAGCAGTGCACCGCACAGGGATAAAGGGCAGTTCTTC. The chain uses TRBV27 and TRBJ2-1; a possible D gene is TRBD1 (6 bases). Looked up from germline, CDR1 is MNHEY and CDR2 is SMNVEV (reference sequence). This CDR3 region has 14 residues. V was clipped by 5 bases and J by 12 bases, with 20 bases between them.

The chain employs TRBV20-1 and TRBJ2-3, with 14 bases lining up with TRBD2. The CDR3 consists of 16 residues. Germline CDR1 is DFQATT and CDR2 is SNEGSKA (reference sequence). With V trimmed by 4 bases and J by 2 bases, 5 bases remained unmatched. CDR3 nucleotide sequence: TGCAGTGCTACCGGACTAGCGGGGGGAATCACAGATACGCAGTATTTT. Translated, it gives CSATGLAGGITDTQYF.

The gene calls are TRBV20-1 and TRBJ1-2, with D unresolved. The CDR3 totals 15 residues. V was clipped by 0 bases and J by 0 bases, with 11 bases between them. Germline CDR1 is DFQATT and CDR2 is SNEGSKA (reference sequence). CDR3 in DNA: TGCAGTGCTAGAGATTCCACGGACCCTAACTATGGCTACACCTTC. As protein: CSARDSTDPNYGYTF.

For this clonotype: Mismatch with germline at one junction end may stem from a read error. The rearrangement uses TRBV6-2 or TRBV6-3 and TRBJ2-3, with 10 positions matching TRBD2. The germline V gene has CDR1 MNHEY and CDR2 SVGEGT. The CDR3 is 16 residues long. DNA for the CDR3: TGTGCCGGCAGGGCTAGCGGGGGCGCTAGCACAGATACGCAGTATTTT. Protein: CAGRASGGASTDTQYF.

The J gene is TRBJ1-5, the V gene TRBV2, with unresolved D. Germline V lookup: CDR1 SNHLY, CDR2 FYNNEI. Trimming cost V 11 bases and J 0 bases, with 11 bases left between them. This CDR3 contains 13 residues. For the CDR3, the DNA is TGTGCCGGTCGCGGGGATAGCAATCAGCCCCAGCATTTT. This codes for CAGRGDSNQPQHF.

The rearrangement joins TRBV29-1 to TRBJ2-5; D not certain. The DNA end lines up better with TRBJ2-7; the J call may be wrong. This CDR3 has 11 residues. From germline, CDR1 is SQVTM and CDR2 ANQGSEA. This CDR3 reads CSVELGGEQYF. In DNA form, the CDR3 reads TGCAGCGTTGAATTGGGTGGCGAGCAGTACTTC.

The rearrangement links TRBV12-3 or TRBV12-4 to TRBJ2-1, with D maybe TRBD2 (7 bases). The CDR3 sequence is 14 residues long. V dropped 3 bases and J dropped 5 bases, with 11 bases sitting between them. For the CDR3, the DNA is TGTGCCAGCAGTTTGCGGGGGCTGGACAATGAGCAGTTCTTC. As protein: CASSLRGLDNEQFF.

On this clonotype itself: The junction departs from germline at one end; a sequencing error may be responsible. The chain joins TRBV7-7 to TRBJ2-5; 7 positions agree with TRBD2. The length of the CDR3 is 14 residues. Germline V lookup: CDR1 SSHAT, CDR2 FNYEAQ (reference sequence). Here the CDR3 reads CASSASGGQETQYF. The CDR3 coding sequence is TGTGCTAGCAGCGCCTCGGGAGGCCAAGAGACCCAGTACTTC.

This clonotype was counted between two and nine times. This chain links TRBV12-3 or TRBV12-4 with TRBJ2-7; 7 bases match TRBD1. After removal of 7 bases from V and 4 bases from J, the junction contained 10 bases not matched to a gene. The CDR3 loop spans 14 amino acids. CDR3 coding DNA: TGTGCCAGCACGAAACAGGGGCCAGGATACGAGCAGTACTTC. Its translation is CASTKQGPGYEQYF.

This clonotype was detected ten times or more. This chain joins TRBV7-2 and TRBJ2-7; D not resolved. CDR3 size: 13 residues. Germline assignment: CDR1 SGHTA and CDR2 FQGNSA. V dropped 6 bases and J dropped 4 bases, with 13 bases sitting between them. The DNA of the CDR3 is TGTGCCAGCAGGTATAACACGGCGTACGAGCAGTACTTC. Its protein is CASRYNTAYEQYF. Supplemented by reference TRBV7-2 and TRBJ2-7, the full variable domain reads GAGVSQSPSNKVTEKGKDVELRCDPISGHTALYWYRQSLGQGLEFLIYFQGNSAPDKSGLPSDRFSAERTGGSVSTLTIQRTQQEDSAVYLCASRYNTAYEQYFGPGTRLTVT.

The chain recombines TRBV10-3 with TRBJ1-1; no clear D gene. There are 14 residues in the CDR3. The V and J ends lost 3 bases and 6 bases respectively, with 14 bases between them. Germline CDR1 and CDR2: ENHRY and SYGVKD. The CDR3 nucleotides are TGTGCCATCAGTGATAAGGGAACGGGTTCTGAAGCTTTCTTT. Residues: CAISDKGTGSEAFF.

This clonotype was recorded at least ten times. J is TRBJ2-4 and V is TRBV27; D is possibly TRBD2 (5 bases). Near its end, the DNA agrees better with TRBJ2-5, so the J call may be wrong. Germline assignment: CDR1 MNHEY and CDR2 SMNVEV (reference sequence). The CDR3 consists of 13 residues. CDR3 sequence: CASSFRREETQYF. The CDR3 nucleotides read TGTGCCAGCAGTTTCAGGCGGGAAGAGACCCAGTACTTC.

The chain employs TRBV9 and TRBJ2-3; 10 nucleotides line up with TRBD1. Losses at the gene ends were 3 bases for V and 3 bases for J; bases not matched to a gene: 7. The CDR3 spans 16 residues. The V gene's germline CDR1 is SGDLS and CDR2 YYNGEE. The CDR3 nucleotides are TGTGCCAGCAGCGAGTACCGGGACAGGGGTACAGATACGCAGTATTTT. It translates to CASSEYRDRGTDTQYF.

The CDR3 DNA reads as TGTGCCAGCAGTTTGTCCGGGATGGGAGGCCACGAGCAGTACTTC. Translating gives CASSLSGMGGHEQYF. This chain uses TRBV6-6 with TRBJ2-7, with D possibly being TRBD2 (6 bases). The CDR3 loop spans 15 amino acids. V gave up 4 bases and J gave up 5 bases, with 18 bases separating them. The germline V gene encodes CDR1 MNHNY and CDR2 SVGAGI (reference sequence).

The genes are TRBV28 and TRBJ2-7; perhaps TRBD2 as D (6 bases). The V gene's germline CDR1 is MDHEN and CDR2 SYDVKM. CDR3 length equals 16 residues. Between the trimmed V and J ends, which lost 3 bases and 10 bases, there was a span of 25 bases. CDR3 sequence (DNA): TGTGCCAGCAGTTTCTTTCCCTTCCGGGGGTCAAGGGGCCAGTACTTC. This sequence encodes CASSFFPFRGSRGQYF.

In its sample, this clonotype was seen many times. The rearrangement joins TRBV10-3 to TRBJ2-1, with D perhaps matching TRBD1 (5 bases). Trimming stripped 2 bases from V and 6 bases from J, with 5 bases between. Germline CDR1 ENHRY, CDR2 SYGVKD. The CDR3 has 12 residues. In nucleotides, the CDR3 is TGTGCCATCAGTGAGCAGGGCAATGAGCAGTTCTTC. Protein product: CAISEQGNEQFF.

The chain joins TRBV29-1 to TRBJ1-1; D is possibly TRBD1 (5 bases). The germline gives CDR1 SQVTM, CDR2 ANQGSEA. The CDR3 contains 14 residues. Trimming took off 0 bases at V and 4 bases at J, with 12 bases between the two ends. CDR3 protein: CSVEDGQGITEAFF. CDR3 sequence (DNA): TGCAGCGTTGAAGATGGCCAGGGAATCACTGAAGCTTTCTTT.

Concerning this clonotype itself: This may be a read error, as it is one base from a much larger clone. The chain has TRBV6-5 and TRBJ2-3; 11 bases agree with TRBD2. This CDR3 region has 15 residues. Germline CDR1 is MNHEY and CDR2 is SVGAGI. V was pared by 5 bases and J by 4 bases, with 5 bases of the junction left unmatched. In nucleotides, the CDR3 is TGTGCCAGCAGTGCCTTAGCGGGGGGGGCAGATACGCAGTATTTT. Residues: CASSALAGGADTQYF.

The chain combines TRBV10-3 with TRBJ1-6; D is possibly TRBD1 (6 bases). Germline assignment: CDR1 ENHRY and CDR2 SYGVKD. Trimming shortened V by 3 bases and J by 5 bases, and 20 bases separated the two germline ends. This CDR3 has 18 residues. This CDR3 reads CAISDAGGARGNNSPLHF. For the CDR3, the DNA is TGTGCCATCAGTGATGCGGGGGGCGCGCGCGGTAATAATTCACCCCTCCACTTT.